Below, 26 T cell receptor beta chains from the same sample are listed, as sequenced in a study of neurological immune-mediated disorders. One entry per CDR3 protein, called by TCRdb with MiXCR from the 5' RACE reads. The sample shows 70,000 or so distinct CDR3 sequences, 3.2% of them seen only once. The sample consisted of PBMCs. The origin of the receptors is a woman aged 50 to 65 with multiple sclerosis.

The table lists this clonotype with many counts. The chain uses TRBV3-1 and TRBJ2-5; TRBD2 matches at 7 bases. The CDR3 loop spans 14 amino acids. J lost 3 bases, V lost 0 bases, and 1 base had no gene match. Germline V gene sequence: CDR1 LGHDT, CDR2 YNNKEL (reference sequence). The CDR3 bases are TGTGCCAGCAGCCAAGATCTAGCGGAAGAGACCCAGTACTTC. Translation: CASSQDLAEETQYF.

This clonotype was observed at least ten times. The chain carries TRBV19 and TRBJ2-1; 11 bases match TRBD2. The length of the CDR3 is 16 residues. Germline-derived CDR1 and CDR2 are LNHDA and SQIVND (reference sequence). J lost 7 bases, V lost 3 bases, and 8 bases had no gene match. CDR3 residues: CASSMASGGPRNEQFF. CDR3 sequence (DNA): TGTGCCAGTAGTATGGCTAGCGGGGGGCCCAGAAATGAGCAGTTCTTC.

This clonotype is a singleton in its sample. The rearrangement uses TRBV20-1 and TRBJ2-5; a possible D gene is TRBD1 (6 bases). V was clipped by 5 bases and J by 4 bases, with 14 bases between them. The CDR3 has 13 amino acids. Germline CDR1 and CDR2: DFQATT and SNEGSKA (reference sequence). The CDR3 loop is CSAEKQGRETQYF. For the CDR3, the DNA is TGCAGTGCTGAAAAACAGGGTCGAGAGACCCAGTACTTC.

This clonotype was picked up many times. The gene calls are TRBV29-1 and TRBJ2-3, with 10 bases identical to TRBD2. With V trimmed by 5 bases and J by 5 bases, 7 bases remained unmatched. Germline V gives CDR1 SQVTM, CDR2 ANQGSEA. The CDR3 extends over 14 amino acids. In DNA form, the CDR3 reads TGCAGCGTTCGGACTAGCGGAGGGGTAGATACGCAGTATTTT. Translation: CSVRTSGGVDTQYF.

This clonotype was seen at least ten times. CDR3 nucleotides: TGTGCCAGCAGTTTATCTCCAATCGGGAGCTATGGCTACACCTTC. Translating it yields CASSLSPIGSYGYTF. V gene TRBV28 combines with J gene TRBJ1-2; no definite D call. Germline CDR1 and CDR2: MDHEN and SYDVKM. Trimming pared 1 base from V and 4 bases from J, leaving 13 bases between. CDR3 size: 15 residues.

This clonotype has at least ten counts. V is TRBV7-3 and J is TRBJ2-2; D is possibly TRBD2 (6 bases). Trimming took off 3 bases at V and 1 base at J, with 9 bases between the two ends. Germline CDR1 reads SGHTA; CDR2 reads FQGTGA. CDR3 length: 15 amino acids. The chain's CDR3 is CASSFGTLNTGELFF. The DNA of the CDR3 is TGTGCCAGCAGCTTCGGGACTCTGAACACCGGGGAGCTGTTTTTT.

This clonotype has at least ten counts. CDR3 amino acids: CASSSNYEQYF. CDR3 sequence (DNA): TGCGCCAGCAGCTCGAACTACGAGCAGTACTTC. The chain recombines TRBV5-1 with TRBJ2-7; no definite D call. This CDR3 region has 11 residues. In germline, CDR1 is SGHRS, CDR2 YFSETQ. Between the trimmed V and J ends, which lost 3 bases and 3 bases, there was a span of 4 bases.

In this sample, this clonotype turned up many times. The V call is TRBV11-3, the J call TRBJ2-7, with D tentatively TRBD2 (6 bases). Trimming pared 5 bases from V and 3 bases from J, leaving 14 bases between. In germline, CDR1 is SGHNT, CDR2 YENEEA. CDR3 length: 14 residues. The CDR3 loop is CASSLPGRNYEQYF. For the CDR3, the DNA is TGTGCCAGCAGCCTACCCGGGAGAAACTACGAGCAGTACTTC.

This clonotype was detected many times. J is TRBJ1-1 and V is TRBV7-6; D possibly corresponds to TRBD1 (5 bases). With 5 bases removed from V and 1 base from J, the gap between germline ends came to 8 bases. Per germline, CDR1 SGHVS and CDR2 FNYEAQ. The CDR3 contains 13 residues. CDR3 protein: CASSNDRNTEAFF. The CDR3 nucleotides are TGTGCCAGCAGCAATGACAGGAACACTGAAGCTTTCTTT.

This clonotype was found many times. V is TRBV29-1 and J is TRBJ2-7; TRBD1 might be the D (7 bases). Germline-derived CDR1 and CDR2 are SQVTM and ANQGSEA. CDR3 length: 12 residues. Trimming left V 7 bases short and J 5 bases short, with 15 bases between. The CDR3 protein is CSARQGGNEQYF. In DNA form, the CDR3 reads TGCAGCGCCCGGCAGGGGGGCAACGAGCAGTACTTC.

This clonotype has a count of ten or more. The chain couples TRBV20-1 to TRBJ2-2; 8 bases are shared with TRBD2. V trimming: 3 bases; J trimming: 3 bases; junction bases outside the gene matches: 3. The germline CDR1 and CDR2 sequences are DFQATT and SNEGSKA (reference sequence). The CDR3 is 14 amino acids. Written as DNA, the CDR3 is TGCAGTGCTAGTAGCGGGGTCTACACCGGGGAGCTGTTTTTT. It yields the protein CSASSGVYTGELFF.

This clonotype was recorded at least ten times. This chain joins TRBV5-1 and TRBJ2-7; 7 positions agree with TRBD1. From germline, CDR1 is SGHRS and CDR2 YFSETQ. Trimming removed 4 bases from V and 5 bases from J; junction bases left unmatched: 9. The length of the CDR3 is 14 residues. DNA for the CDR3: TGCGCCAGCAGCGCCAAACAGGGGTCTAACGAGCAGTACTTC. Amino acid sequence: CASSAKQGSNEQYF. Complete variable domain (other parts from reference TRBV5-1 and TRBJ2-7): KAGVTQTPRYLIKTRGQQVTLSCSPISGHRSVSWYQQTPGQGLQFLFEYFSETQRNKGNFPGRFSGRQFSNSRSEMNVSTLELGDSALYLCASSAKQGSNEQYFGPGTRLTVT.

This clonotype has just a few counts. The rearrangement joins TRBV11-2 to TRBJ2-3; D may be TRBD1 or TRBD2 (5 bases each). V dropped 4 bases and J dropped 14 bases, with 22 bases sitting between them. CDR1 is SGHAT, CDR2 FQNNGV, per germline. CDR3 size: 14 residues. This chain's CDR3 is CASSSSLGTLSRYF. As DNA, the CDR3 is TGTGCCAGCAGCTCCTCACTGGGGACCCTATCTCGGTATTTT.

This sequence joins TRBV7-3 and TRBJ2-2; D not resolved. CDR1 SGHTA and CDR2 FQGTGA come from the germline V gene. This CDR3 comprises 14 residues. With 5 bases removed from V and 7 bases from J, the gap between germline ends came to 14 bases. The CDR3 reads CASSPISLSGELFF. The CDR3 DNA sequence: TGTGCCAGCAGCCCTATTTCGTTGAGCGGGGAGCTGTTTTTT.

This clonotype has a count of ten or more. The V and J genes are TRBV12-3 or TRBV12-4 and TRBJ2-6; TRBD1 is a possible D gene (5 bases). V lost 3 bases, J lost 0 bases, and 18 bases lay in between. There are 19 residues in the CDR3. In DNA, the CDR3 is TGTGCCAGCAGTTTTCGGGTCCAGGGCGGCTTCTCTGGGGCCAACGTCCTGACTTTC. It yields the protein CASSFRVQGGFSGANVLTF.

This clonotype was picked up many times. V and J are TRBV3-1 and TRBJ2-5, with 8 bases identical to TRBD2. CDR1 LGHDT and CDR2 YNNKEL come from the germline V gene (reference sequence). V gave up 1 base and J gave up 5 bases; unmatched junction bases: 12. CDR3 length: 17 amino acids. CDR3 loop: CASSQGSWRGDRETQYF. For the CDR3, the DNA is TGTGCCAGCAGCCAAGGCAGTTGGCGGGGGGACCGGGAGACCCAGTACTTC.

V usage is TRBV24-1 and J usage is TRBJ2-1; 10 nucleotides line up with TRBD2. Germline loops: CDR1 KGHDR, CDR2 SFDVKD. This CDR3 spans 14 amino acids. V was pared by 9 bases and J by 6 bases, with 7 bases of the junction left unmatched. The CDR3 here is CATQSGRDVNEQFF. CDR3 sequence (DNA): TGTGCCACCCAAAGCGGGAGGGACGTCAATGAGCAGTTCTTC.

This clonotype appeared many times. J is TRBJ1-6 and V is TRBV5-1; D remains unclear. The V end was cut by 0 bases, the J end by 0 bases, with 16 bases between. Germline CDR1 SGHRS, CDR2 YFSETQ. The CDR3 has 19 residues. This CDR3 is CASSLGRLPLSSYNSPLHF. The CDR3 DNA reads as TGCGCCAGCAGCTTGGGACGGCTCCCATTGAGCTCCTATAATTCACCCCTCCACTTT.

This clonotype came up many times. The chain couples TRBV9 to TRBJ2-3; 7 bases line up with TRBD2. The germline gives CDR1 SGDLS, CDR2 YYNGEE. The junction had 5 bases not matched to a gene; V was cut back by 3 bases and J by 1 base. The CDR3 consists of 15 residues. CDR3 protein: CASSARLAGTDTQYF. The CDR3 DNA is TGTGCCAGCAGCGCCCGACTAGCAGGCACAGATACGCAGTATTTT.

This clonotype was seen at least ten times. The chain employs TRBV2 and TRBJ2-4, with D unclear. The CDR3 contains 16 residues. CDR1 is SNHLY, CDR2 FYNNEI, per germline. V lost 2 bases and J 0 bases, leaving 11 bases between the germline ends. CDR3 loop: CASSERSLLAKNIQYF. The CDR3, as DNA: TGTGCCAGCAGTGAAAGGAGTCTTCTAGCCAAAAACATTCAGTACTTC.

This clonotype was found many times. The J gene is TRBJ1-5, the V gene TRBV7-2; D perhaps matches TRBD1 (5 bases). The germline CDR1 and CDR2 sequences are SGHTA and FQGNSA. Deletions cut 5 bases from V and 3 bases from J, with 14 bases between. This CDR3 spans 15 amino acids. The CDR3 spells CASSPGAANNQPQHF. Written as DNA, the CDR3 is TGTGCCAGCAGCCCCGGGGCCGCGAACAATCAGCCCCAGCATTTT. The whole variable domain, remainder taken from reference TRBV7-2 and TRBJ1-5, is GAGVSQSPSNKVTEKGKDVELRCDPISGHTALYWYRQSLGQGLEFLIYFQGNSAPDKSGLPSDRFSAERTGGSVSTLTIQRTQQEDSAVYLCASSPGAANNQPQHFGDGTRLSIL.

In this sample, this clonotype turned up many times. CDR3 protein: CATSTQGRSYNEQFF. DNA for the CDR3: TGTGCCACCAGCACCCAAGGGCGGTCCTACAATGAGCAGTTCTTC. The rearrangement joins TRBV15 to TRBJ2-1; D unresolved. This CDR3 has 15 amino acids. Trimming cost V 4 bases and J 1 base, with 11 bases left between them. Germline CDR1 reads LNHNV; CDR2 reads YYDKDF (reference sequence). Full variable domain (rest looked up from reference TRBV15 and TRBJ2-1): DAMVIQNPRYQVTQFGKPVTLSCSQTLNHNVMYWYQQKSSQAPKLLFHYYDKDFNNEADTPDNFQSRRPNTSFCFLDIRSPGLGDTAMYLCATSTQGRSYNEQFFGPGTRLTVL.

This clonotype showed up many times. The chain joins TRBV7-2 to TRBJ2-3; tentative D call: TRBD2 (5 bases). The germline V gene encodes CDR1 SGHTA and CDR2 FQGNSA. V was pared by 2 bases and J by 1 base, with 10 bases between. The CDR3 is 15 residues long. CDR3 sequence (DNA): TGTGCCAGCAGCTTAATGGGGAGTGGCACAGATACGCAGTATTTT. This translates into CASSLMGSGTDTQYF. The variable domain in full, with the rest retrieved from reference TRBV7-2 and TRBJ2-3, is GAGVSQSPSNKVTEKGKDVELRCDPISGHTALYWYRQSLGQGLEFLIYFQGNSAPDKSGLPSDRFSAERTGGSVSTLTIQRTQQEDSAVYLCASSLMGSGTDTQYFGPGTRLTVL.

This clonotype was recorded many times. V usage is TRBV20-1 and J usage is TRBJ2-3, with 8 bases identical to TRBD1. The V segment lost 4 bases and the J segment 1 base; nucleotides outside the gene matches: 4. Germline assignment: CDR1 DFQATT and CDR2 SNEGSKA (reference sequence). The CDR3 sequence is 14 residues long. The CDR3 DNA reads TGCAGTGCTAAGATGACAGGGGGCACAGATACGCAGTATTTT. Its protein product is CSAKMTGGTDTQYF.

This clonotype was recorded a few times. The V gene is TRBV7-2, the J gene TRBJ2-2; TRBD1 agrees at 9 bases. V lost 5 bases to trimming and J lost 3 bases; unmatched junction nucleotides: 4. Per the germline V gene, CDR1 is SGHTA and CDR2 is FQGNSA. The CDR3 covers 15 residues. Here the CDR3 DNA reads TGTGCCAGCAGCCCCTGGGACAGGGACACCGGGGAGCTGTTTTTT. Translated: CASSPWDRDTGELFF. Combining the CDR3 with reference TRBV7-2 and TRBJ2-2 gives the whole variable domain GAGVSQSPSNKVTEKGKDVELRCDPISGHTALYWYRQSLGQGLEFLIYFQGNSAPDKSGLPSDRFSAERTGGSVSTLTIQRTQQEDSAVYLCASSPWDRDTGELFFGEGSRLTVL.

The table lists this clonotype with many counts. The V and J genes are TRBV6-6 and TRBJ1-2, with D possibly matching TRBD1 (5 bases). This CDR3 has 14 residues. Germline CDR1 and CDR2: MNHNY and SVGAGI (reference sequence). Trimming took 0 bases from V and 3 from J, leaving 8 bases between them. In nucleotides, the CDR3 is TGTGCCAGCAGTTACTCCCGGGGCCACTATGGCTACACCTTC. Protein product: CASSYSRGHYGYTF.